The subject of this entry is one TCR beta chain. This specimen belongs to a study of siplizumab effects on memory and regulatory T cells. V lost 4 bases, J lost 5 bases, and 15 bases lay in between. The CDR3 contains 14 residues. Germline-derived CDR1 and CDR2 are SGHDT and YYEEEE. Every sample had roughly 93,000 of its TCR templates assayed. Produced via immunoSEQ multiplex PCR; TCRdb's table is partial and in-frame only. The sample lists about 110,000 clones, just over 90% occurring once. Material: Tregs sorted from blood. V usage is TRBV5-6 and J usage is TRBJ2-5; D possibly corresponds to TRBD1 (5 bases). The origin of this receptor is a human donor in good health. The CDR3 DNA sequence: TGTGCCAGCAGCCCGGACATCTTAGGGGAGACCCAGTACTTC. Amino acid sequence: CASSPDILGETQYF.